This T cell receptor beta chain was documented in a study of T cell repertoires in cytomegalovirus infection. In the study overall: CMV epitopes used comprised recently identified HLA-C-restricted ones and well-studied HLA-B-restricted ones. Public TCR beta signatures marked donors with CMV infection and the matching HLA.

TCRdb independently ran MiXCR on the reads; one entry per CDR3 protein. The table includes approximately 990,000 distinct CDR3 sequences, around 31% detected once. In the case of this clonotype: Its target is not known.

The CDR3 is 13 residues long. V lost 2 bases and J 3 bases, leaving 7 bases between the germline ends. This TCR was recovered from a human donor in good health (CMV status not recorded). Some clones in this sample may be carry-over from other donors' samples. The source was cultured CD8+ T cells from PBMCs, collected from culture after CMV antigen stimulation. The chain has TRBV12-3 or TRBV12-4 and TRBJ1-1; D not resolved. The CDR3 reads CASSLQSYTEAFF. The CDR3 DNA sequence: TGTGCCAGCAGTTTACAGAGTTACACTGAAGCTTTCTTT.